The 13 T cell receptor beta chains presented below share a single source sample, sequenced in a study of human thymus T cells (TCRdb year 2020). Thymus tissue was obtained as surgical resects removed during corrective cardiac surgery. Receptor amplification or capture employed the immunoSEQ multiplex PCR assay. Imported from immuneACCESS, the table was reduced by TCRdb to in-frame sequences with V and J called. These copies leave out some clones; in studies compared against another copy, an unresolved V gene accounts for under half, and the cause of the remainder is not known. The sample data list 65,000 to 90,000 clones, and 85% to 95% of these were observed just once. About 0.03% of the sample rests with the top ten. Sequencing was performed on thymus tissue. The receptors were sampled from a girl less than two years old with a congenital heart defect but otherwise immunologically healthy.

The chain recombines TRBV7-9 with TRBJ1-6; D is perhaps TRBD1 (6 bases). Trimming removed 0 bases at V and 3 bases at J, with 15 bases between. The CDR3 is made up of 18 amino acids. The germline V gene encodes CDR1 SEHNR and CDR2 FQNEAQ (reference sequence). The CDR3 spells CASSLALKGGHYNSPLHF. The CDR3 DNA reads TGTGCCAGCAGCTTAGCGCTAAAGGGGGGCCACTATAATTCACCCCTCCACTTT.

In its sample, this clone was seen once. The chain links TRBV27 to TRBJ2-7; D is uncertain. From germline, CDR1 is MNHEY and CDR2 SMNVEV (reference sequence). This CDR3 spans 16 amino acids. V dropped 4 bases and J dropped 0 bases, with 16 bases sitting between them. DNA for the CDR3: TGTGCCAGCAGTTGGGTTCGCCCCAAGCCCTCCTACGAGCAGTACTTC. This sequence encodes CASSWVRPKPSYEQYF.

The rearrangement uses TRBV23-1 and TRBJ2-7, with a weak D call TRBD2 (7 bases). TRBV23-1 is labeled an ORF, and its function is uncertain. The CDR3 has 15 amino acids. V gave up 2 bases and J gave up 5 bases, with 16 bases separating them. The DNA of the CDR3 is TGCGCCAGCAGTCAACCGTTTGCGGGGGCCGACGAGCAGTACTTC. Translated: CASSQPFAGADEQYF.

The rearrangement links TRBV11-2 to TRBJ2-1; possible D gene TRBD2, 5 bases. CDR3 size: 14 residues. Trimming removed 5 bases from V and 6 bases from J, with 14 bases in between. Per germline, CDR1 SGHAT and CDR2 FQNNGV. The CDR3 spells CASSPFQEVNEQFF. Written as DNA, the CDR3 is TGTGCCAGCAGCCCCTTTCAGGAGGTCAATGAGCAGTTCTTC.

The V call is TRBV25-1, the J call TRBJ2-1; TRBD2 aligns across 7 bases. CDR3 length equals 17 residues. Trimming removed 3 bases from V and 7 bases from J; junction bases left unmatched: 15. CDR1 MGHDK and CDR2 SYGVNS come from the germline V gene. The CDR3 nucleotides are TGTGCCAGCAGTGACCCTTTTTCGCGGGAGAGAGGGAATGAGCAGTTCTTC. Translated: CASSDPFSRERGNEQFF.

CDR3 residues: CASSLDTGTGGDEQFF. CDR3 nucleotide sequence: TGTGCCAGCAGCTTAGATACGGGAACAGGGGGAGATGAGCAGTTCTTC. The chain employs TRBV11-2 and TRBJ2-1; 8 bases line up with TRBD1. CDR3 length: 16 amino acids. The V segment lost 0 bases and the J segment 8 bases; nucleotides outside the gene matches: 9. CDR1 SGHAT and CDR2 FQNNGV come from the germline V gene.

The genes are TRBV19 and TRBJ1-1, with D perhaps matching TRBD1 (5 bases). This CDR3 is built from 16 residues. Trimming pared 3 bases from V and 0 bases from J, leaving 14 bases between. From germline, CDR1 is LNHDA and CDR2 SQIVND (reference sequence). CDR3 sequence (DNA): TGTGCCAGTAGTATCCCCCGCGCAGGGATGAACACTGAAGCTTTCTTT. Residues: CASSIPRAGMNTEAFF.

This clone was counted a single time. V and J are TRBV19 and TRBJ1-1; D gene ambiguous. The V gene lost 9 bases and the J gene lost 3 bases, with 20 bases spanning the gap. Looked up from germline, CDR1 is LNHDA and CDR2 is SQIVND (reference sequence). CDR3 length: 15 amino acids. For the CDR3, the DNA is TGTGCCAGCACCCCTTGGGTACGAGGCGACACTGAAGCTTTCTTT. It encodes CASTPWVRGDTEAFF.

The genes are TRBV30 and TRBJ1-5; D possibly corresponds to TRBD1 (5 bases). V gave up 1 base and J gave up 7 bases, with 20 bases separating them. Germline V gene data show CDR1 as GTSNPN and CDR2 as SVGIG (reference sequence). The CDR3 is 16 residues long. CDR3 in amino acids: CAWSGPSGTQGQPQHF. The CDR3 nucleotides are TGTGCCTGGAGTGGACCATCGGGAACGCAGGGCCAGCCCCAGCATTTT.

The chain employs TRBV27 and TRBJ2-1; maybe TRBD2 (5 bases). The CDR3 has 14 residues. CDR1 and CDR2 from the germline V gene are MNHEY and SMNVEV (reference sequence). V was pared by 5 bases and J by 9 bases, with 17 bases between. The chain's CDR3 is CASSPKLVEGEQFF. CDR3 in DNA: TGTGCCAGCAGTCCGAAATTGGTAGAGGGTGAGCAGTTCTTC.

V is TRBV7-9 and J is TRBJ2-1; 11 positions match TRBD2. Germline CDR1 and CDR2: SEHNR and FQNEAQ (reference sequence). The trim removed 3 bases at V and 4 bases at J, leaving 5 bases unmatched. The CDR3 has 16 amino acids. The CDR3 DNA reads as TGTGCCAGCAGCTTCGGACTAGCGGGTCCTTACAATGAGCAGTTCTTC. This translates into CASSFGLAGPYNEQFF.

This clone was counted a few times. This chain links TRBV6-5 with TRBJ1-1, with D possibly TRBD1 on 5 matching bases. The germline V and J ends were trimmed by 6 bases and 4 bases, with 6 bases remaining between them. CDR3 length: 11 amino acids. From germline, CDR1 is MNHEY and CDR2 SVGAGI. CDR3: CASRGGTEAFF. CDR3 DNA: TGTGCCAGCAGGGGGGGCACTGAAGCTTTCTTT.

The chain has TRBV13 and TRBJ2-7, with TRBD2 as a possible D gene (6 bases). The CDR3 spans 14 residues. Deletions cut 8 bases from V and 4 bases from J, with 18 bases between. Germline V gene lookup returns CDR1 PRHDT and CDR2 FYEKMQ (reference sequence). The CDR3: CASAVGEAEYEQYF. CDR3 nucleotide sequence: TGTGCCAGCGCGGTGGGGGAGGCCGAATACGAGCAGTACTTC.